Listed here are 31 T cell receptor beta chains from one sample, sequenced in a study of blood T cells in healthy people across ages. Using a J-beta primer mix together with a sample-barcoded 5' primer, a second PCR was run for roughly 6 to 11 cycles. TCRdb redid the calling of the 5' RACE reads with MiXCR, one entry per CDR3 protein. The profile shows 1.8 million or so distinct CDR3 sequences, roughly 43% of them singletons. The specimen sequenced was blood. The receptors originated from a human donor in good health.

The gene calls are TRBV14 and TRBJ2-5; 7 nucleotides match TRBD2. V lost 0 bases to trimming and J lost 1 base; unmatched junction nucleotides: 14. Germline V gene lookup returns CDR1 SGHDN and CDR2 FVKESK. The CDR3 loop spans 19 amino acids. The CDR3 here is CASSQDRRFSGGFQETQYF. CDR3 DNA: TGTGCCAGCAGCCAAGACCGCCGATTTTCCGGGGGGTTCCAAGAGACCCAGTACTTC.

DNA of the CDR3: TGTGCCAGCAGCTCCCTTTTACAGTACAATGAGCAGTTCTTC. Translated: CASSSLLQYNEQFF. The chain combines TRBV11-2 with TRBJ2-1; D is uncertain. The V gene's germline CDR1 is SGHAT and CDR2 FQNNGV. The CDR3 is 14 amino acids. Trimming removed 4 bases at V and 4 bases at J, with 11 bases between.

The chain combines TRBV9 with TRBJ2-7; the D is unclear. This CDR3 is 14 amino acids long. Trimming shortened V by 3 bases and J by 1 base, and 11 bases separated the two germline ends. Germline assignment: CDR1 SGDLS and CDR2 YYNGEE. CDR3 in amino acids: CASSAAQLSYEQYF. The DNA of the CDR3 is TGTGCCAGCAGCGCAGCCCAGTTATCCTACGAGCAGTACTTC.

This clonotype was seen more than once but under ten times. The chain employs TRBV9 and TRBJ1-6; D is unresolved. This CDR3 has 15 amino acids. Germline CDR1 and CDR2: SGDLS and YYNGEE. V was pared by 0 bases and J by 6 bases, with 10 bases between. DNA of the CDR3: TGTGCCAGCAGCGTAGCTTGGCACCCTAATTCACCCCTCCACTTT. It yields the protein CASSVAWHPNSPLHF.

The chain joins TRBV7-2 to TRBJ2-5; maybe TRBD2 (6 bases). Germline loops: CDR1 SGHTA, CDR2 FQGNSA. V was clipped by 3 bases and J by 5 bases, with 16 bases between them. The CDR3 has 15 residues. CDR3 sequence (DNA): TGTGCCAGCAGCTTTGGACGGAGGGACCGGGAGACCCAGTACTTC. Encoded protein: CASSFGRRDRETQYF. The full variable domain, its missing parts supplied by reference TRBV7-2 and TRBJ2-5, is GAGVSQSPSNKVTEKGKDVELRCDPISGHTALYWYRQSLGQGLEFLIYFQGNSAPDKSGLPSDRFSAERTGGSVSTLTIQRTQQEDSAVYLCASSFGRRDRETQYFGPGTRLLVL.

About this clonotype itself: Its ends do not fully match the called genes, so a read error is possible. V gene TRBV3-1 combines with J gene TRBJ2-1; D call uncertain. In germline, CDR1 is LGHDT, CDR2 YNNKEL (reference sequence). This CDR3 has 13 amino acids. The CDR3, as DNA: TGTGCTAGCAGCCAAGAAGGGAACACTGAGCAGTTCTTC. It codes for CASSQEGNTEQFF.

This chain uses TRBV28 with TRBJ2-1; TRBD1 agrees at 10 bases. V lost 5 bases and J lost 3; bases outside the gene matches: 7. CDR1 is MDHEN and CDR2 is SYDVKM in the germline V gene. CDR3 size: 16 residues. CDR3 region: CASSVPGQGFYNEQFF. CDR3 sequence (DNA): TGTGCCAGCAGTGTACCGGGACAGGGGTTCTACAATGAGCAGTTCTTC.

This clonotype was seen a handful of times. V usage is TRBV5-4 and J usage is TRBJ2-1; 7 bases are a match to TRBD2. After removal of 4 bases from V and 0 bases from J, the junction contained 4 bases not matched to a gene. The CDR3 consists of 15 residues. The V gene's germline CDR1 is SGHNT and CDR2 YYREEE (reference sequence). CDR3 in amino acids: CASSPAGVSYNEQFF. For the CDR3, the DNA is TGTGCCAGCAGCCCCGCGGGGGTCTCCTACAATGAGCAGTTCTTC.

Comments on this clonotype: The junction departs from germline at one end; a sequencing error may be responsible. The rearrangement uses TRBV2 and TRBJ1-2; D remains ambiguous. The V gene's germline CDR1 is SNHLY and CDR2 FYNNEI. This CDR3 contains 13 residues. The CDR3: CASSEEGWNGYTF. The DNA for the CDR3 is TGTGCCAGCAGTGAAGAGGGATGGAATGGTTACACCTTC. The entire variable domain, with the rest obtained from reference TRBV2 and TRBJ1-2, is as follows: EPEVTQTPSHQVTQMGQEVILRCVPISNHLYFYWYRQILGQKVEFLVSFYNNEISEKSEIFDDQFSVERPDGSNFTLKIRSTKLEDSAMYFCASSEEGWNGYTFGSGTRLTVV.

The chain uses TRBV9 and TRBJ2-3; the D is unclear. Germline assignment: CDR1 SGDLS and CDR2 YYNGEE. The CDR3 extends over 16 amino acids. The V and J ends lost 0 bases and 7 bases respectively, with 18 bases between them. This CDR3 is CASSVESPEIGYTQYF. CDR3 coding DNA: TGTGCCAGCAGCGTAGAAAGTCCGGAAATCGGGTATACGCAGTATTTT.

This rearrangement joins TRBV24-1 to TRBJ2-1; 12 bases are a match to TRBD1. V dropped 1 base and J dropped 10; count of bases not matched to a gene: 4. This CDR3 has 15 residues. The germline gives CDR1 KGHDR, CDR2 SFDVKD. Here the CDR3 reads CATSDLYGTGGEQFF. CDR3 nucleotides: TGTGCCACCAGTGATTTATACGGGACAGGGGGCGAGCAGTTCTTC.

There are many counts of this clonotype. The CDR3 DNA sequence: TGCGCCAGCAGCCAAGATTCAGACCTATACAATGAGCAGTTCTTC. It specifies CASSQDSDLYNEQFF. The chain joins TRBV4-3 to TRBJ2-1, with D unclear. There are 15 residues in the CDR3. Trimming left V 0 bases short and J 4 bases short, with 10 bases between. Germline loops: CDR1 LGHNA, CDR2 YSLEER.

This clonotype was observed a handful of times. J is TRBJ1-2 and V is TRBV11-2; 7 positions match TRBD1. The CDR3 extends over 16 amino acids. The V gene's germline CDR1 is SGHAT and CDR2 FQNNGV. With 3 bases clipped from V and 3 bases from J, the junction kept 10 bases outside the gene matches. The CDR3 here is CASSLTLRQGDYGYTF. In nucleotides, the CDR3 is TGTGCCAGCAGCTTGACCCTACGACAGGGAGACTATGGCTACACCTTC.

This clonotype was observed a handful of times. This rearrangement joins TRBV6-6 to TRBJ2-7; D unclear. Matching the DNA end better, TRBJ2-5 makes the J call doubtful. The V gene's germline CDR1 is MNHNY and CDR2 SVGAGI (reference sequence). The CDR3 has 15 amino acids. In DNA, the CDR3 is TGTGCCAGCAAGTGGGGTAACCTCAACCAAGAGACCCAGTACTTC. Translating gives CASKWGNLNQETQYF.

The chain employs TRBV7-2 and TRBJ2-1, with 10 bases identical to TRBD1. With 1 base clipped from V and 8 bases from J, the junction kept 8 bases outside the gene matches. The germline V gene encodes CDR1 SGHTA and CDR2 FQGNSA. This CDR3 has 16 residues. CDR3 in amino acids: CASSLGLGTGVDEQFF. CDR3 bases: TGTGCCAGCAGCTTAGGCTTGGGGACAGGGGTCGATGAGCAGTTCTTC.

V and J are TRBV6-2 or TRBV6-3 and TRBJ2-7; unclear D gene. CDR3 length: 13 amino acids. CDR1 is MNHEY, CDR2 SVGEGT, per germline. With 2 bases removed from V and 4 bases from J, the gap between germline ends came to 9 bases. The CDR3 coding sequence is TGTGCCAGCAGTTACCGGAATCTATACGAGCAGTACTTC. Protein product: CASSYRNLYEQYF.

The V and J genes are TRBV7-3 and TRBJ2-5; D may match TRBD1 or TRBD2 (7 bases each). This CDR3 contains 13 residues. Trimming removed 4 bases at V and 11 bases at J, with 17 bases between. In germline, CDR1 is SGHTA, CDR2 FQGTGA. CDR3 residues: CASSSGGGSGQYF. CDR3 bases: TGTGCCAGCAGCTCAGGGGGAGGGTCGGGGCAGTACTTC.

The sample holds a few counts of this clonotype. The rearrangement uses TRBV5-1 and TRBJ1-2; 9 nucleotides match TRBD1. Looked up from germline, CDR1 is SGHRS and CDR2 is YFSETQ. V shed 4 bases, J shed 4 bases, and the junction held 8 bases outside the gene matches. CDR3 size: 15 residues. Written as DNA, the CDR3 is TGCGCCAGCAGCCCTAAACAGGGGGCCCCCTATGGCTACACCTTC. The encoded protein is CASSPKQGAPYGYTF.

V is TRBV12-3 or TRBV12-4 and J is TRBJ2-3; a weak D match, TRBD2 (7 bases). The ends were cut back, 2 bases at V and 0 bases at J, with 12 bases in the middle. The CDR3 contains 16 residues. CDR3 protein: CASSLWAGASTDTQYF. The CDR3 DNA sequence: TGTGCCAGCAGTTTATGGGCGGGGGCTAGCACAGATACGCAGTATTTT.

The table lists this clonotype with a few counts. The chain is built from TRBV4-3 and TRBJ1-2, with D perhaps TRBD1 (6 bases). Trimming removed 3 bases from V and 4 bases from J, with 15 bases in between. Per the germline V gene, CDR1 is LGHNA and CDR2 is YSLEER. This CDR3 contains 15 residues. DNA for the CDR3: TGCGCCAGCAGCCAGTCAGGCCAGGGGATCTATGGCTACACCTTC. The encoded protein is CASSQSGQGIYGYTF.

The CDR3 DNA is TGCAGTGCTAGGGTGCTTCCCTACGAGCAGTACTTC. Encoded protein: CSARVLPYEQYF. This sequence joins TRBV20-1 and TRBJ2-7; unclear D gene. The CDR3 runs to 12 residues. The V end was cut by 3 bases, the J end by 2 bases, with 8 bases between. CDR1 and CDR2 (germline): DFQATT, SNEGSKA (reference sequence).

This clonotype was detected only a few times. The gene calls are TRBV27 and TRBJ2-5; D not resolved. This CDR3 is built from 13 residues. Between the trimmed V and J ends, which lost 6 bases and 5 bases, there was a span of 13 bases. CDR1 and CDR2 (germline): MNHEY, SMNVEV (reference sequence). Here the CDR3 DNA reads TGTGCCAGCAGCCCCTCCATCGGGGAGACCCAGTACTTC. Encoded protein: CASSPSIGETQYF.

V usage is TRBV7-2 and J usage is TRBJ2-4, with D perhaps TRBD1 or TRBD2 (5 bases each). CDR3 length equals 16 residues. The germline gives CDR1 SGHTA, CDR2 FQGNSA. Trimming left V 2 bases short and J 0 bases short, with 11 bases between. CDR3 loop: CASSLRSGRAKNIQYF. The CDR3 DNA is TGTGCCAGCAGCTTAAGGTCAGGGAGAGCCAAAAACATTCAGTACTTC.

V usage is TRBV2 and J usage is TRBJ2-7; perhaps D is TRBD1 or TRBD2 (5 bases each). Germline V lookup: CDR1 SNHLY, CDR2 FYNNEI. The CDR3 loop spans 14 amino acids. Trimming shortened V by 4 bases and J by 2 bases, and 12 bases separated the two germline ends. The CDR3, as DNA: TGTGCCAGCAGTGTGGGGGATTTAACCTACGAGCAGTACTTC. As protein: CASSVGDLTYEQYF.

The CDR3 sequence is CASSPKLDSYNEQFF. CDR3 nucleotides: TGTGCCAGCAGCCCAAAACTGGACTCCTACAATGAGCAGTTCTTC. The chain links TRBV7-9 to TRBJ2-1, with no clear D. The CDR3 extends over 15 amino acids. Germline assignment: CDR1 SEHNR and CDR2 FQNEAQ (reference sequence). The germline V and J ends were trimmed by 5 bases and 0 bases, with 11 bases remaining between them.

V is TRBV2 and J is TRBJ2-1; D is uncertain. This CDR3 comprises 11 residues. The V end lost 3 bases, the J end lost 9 bases, and 6 bases lay between the germline ends. Per germline, CDR1 SNHLY and CDR2 FYNNEI. CDR3 DNA: TGTGCCAGCAGTGATTTCGGTGAGCAGTTCTTC. As protein: CASSDFGEQFF.

This clonotype appeared a few times. The genes are TRBV7-8 and TRBJ2-5; TRBD2 matches at 9 bases. The germline V gene encodes CDR1 SGHVS and CDR2 FQNEAQ. This CDR3 has 17 residues. V shed 3 bases, J shed 3 bases, and the junction held 11 bases outside the gene matches. The CDR3 nucleotides read TGTGCCAGCAGCTTGGGAATGTGGGCGGGGGGGAAAGAGACCCAGTACTTC. This sequence encodes CASSLGMWAGGKETQYF.

The chain couples TRBV27 to TRBJ1-1; maybe TRBD1 (5 bases). Deletions cut 5 bases from V and 1 base from J, with 17 bases between. Germline V gives CDR1 MNHEY, CDR2 SMNVEV (reference sequence). CDR3 length: 16 amino acids. This CDR3 is CASSLIPGTSNTEAFF. CDR3 nucleotide sequence: TGTGCCAGCAGTCTTATCCCCGGGACCTCGAACACTGAAGCTTTCTTT.

The V and J genes are TRBV7-2 and TRBJ2-5, with D hard to call. The V and J ends lost 0 bases and 4 bases respectively, with 6 bases between them. Germline V gene lookup returns CDR1 SGHTA and CDR2 FQGNSA. CDR3 size: 13 residues. DNA of the CDR3: TGTGCCAGCAGCTTAGCGCGTTCAGAGACCCAGTACTTC. Residues: CASSLARSETQYF. Together with reference TRBV7-2 and TRBJ2-5, the CDR3 gives the full variable domain: GAGVSQSPSNKVTEKGKDVELRCDPISGHTALYWYRQSLGQGLEFLIYFQGNSAPDKSGLPSDRFSAERTGGSVSTLTIQRTQQEDSAVYLCASSLARSETQYFGPGTRLLVL.

J is TRBJ1-2 and V is TRBV20-1; TRBD1 agrees at 9 bases. J was trimmed by 6 bases and V by 3 bases; bases with no gene match: 5. The CDR3 is 13 amino acids. Germline-derived CDR1 and CDR2 are DFQATT and SNEGSKA (reference sequence). CDR3 sequence (DNA): TGCAGTGCTAGTAAACAGGGGGCTAATGGCTACACCTTC. Its translation: CSASKQGANGYTF.

This clonotype has just one count. The V call is TRBV12-3 or TRBV12-4, the J call TRBJ2-5; perhaps D is TRBD1 or TRBD2 (5 bases each). The length of the CDR3 is 15 residues. V was pared by 6 bases and J by 3 bases, with 17 bases between. CDR3 amino acids: CASSYDGAREETQYF. In DNA, the CDR3 is TGTGCCAGCAGCTACGATGGGGCGCGGGAAGAGACCCAGTACTTC.